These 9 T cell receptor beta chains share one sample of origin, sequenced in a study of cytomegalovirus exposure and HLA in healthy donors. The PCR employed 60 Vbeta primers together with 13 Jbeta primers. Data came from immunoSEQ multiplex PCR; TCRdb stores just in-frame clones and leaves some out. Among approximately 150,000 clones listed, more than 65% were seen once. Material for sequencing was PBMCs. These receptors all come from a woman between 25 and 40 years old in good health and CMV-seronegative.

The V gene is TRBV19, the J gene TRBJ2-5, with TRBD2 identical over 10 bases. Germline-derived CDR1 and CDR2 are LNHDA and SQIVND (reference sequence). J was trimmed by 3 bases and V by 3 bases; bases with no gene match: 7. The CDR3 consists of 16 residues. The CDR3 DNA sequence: TGTGCCAGTAGTATGGGCTTAACTAGCGGGGAAGAGACCCAGTACTTC. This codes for CASSMGLTSGEETQYF. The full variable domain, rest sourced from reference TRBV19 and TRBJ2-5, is DGGITQSPKYLFRKEGQNVTLSCEQNLNHDAMYWYRQDPGQGLRLIYYSQIVNDFQKGDIAEGYSVSREKKESFPLTVTSAQKNPTAFYLCASSMGLTSGEETQYFGPGTRLLVL.

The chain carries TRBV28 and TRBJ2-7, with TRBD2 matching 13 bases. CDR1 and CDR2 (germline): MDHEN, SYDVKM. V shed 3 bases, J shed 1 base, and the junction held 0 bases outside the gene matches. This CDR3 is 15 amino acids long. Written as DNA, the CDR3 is TGTGCCAGCAGTTTGGGACTAGCGGGGTCCTACGAGCAGTACTTC. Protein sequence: CASSLGLAGSYEQYF.

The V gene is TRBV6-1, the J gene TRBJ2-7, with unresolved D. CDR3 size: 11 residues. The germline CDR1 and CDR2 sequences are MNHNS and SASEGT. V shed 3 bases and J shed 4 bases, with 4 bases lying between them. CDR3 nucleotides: TGTGCCAGCAGTGACCTATACGAGCAGTACTTC. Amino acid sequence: CASSDLYEQYF.

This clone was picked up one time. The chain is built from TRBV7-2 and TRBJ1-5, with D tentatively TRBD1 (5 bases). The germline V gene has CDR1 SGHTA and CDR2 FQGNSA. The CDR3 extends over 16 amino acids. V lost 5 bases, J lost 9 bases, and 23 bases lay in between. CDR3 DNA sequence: TGTGCCAGCAGCCCGGATATGGGGCGTACGAGTCGGCCCCAGCATTTT. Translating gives CASSPDMGRTSRPQHF.

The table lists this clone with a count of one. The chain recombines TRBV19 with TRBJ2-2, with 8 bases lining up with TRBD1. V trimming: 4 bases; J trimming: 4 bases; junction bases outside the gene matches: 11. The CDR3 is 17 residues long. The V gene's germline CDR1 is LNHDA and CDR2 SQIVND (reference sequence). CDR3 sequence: CASSRGRGTGVTGELFF. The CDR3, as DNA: TGTGCCAGTAGTAGGGGCCGGGGGACAGGCGTCACCGGGGAGCTGTTTTTT.

The CDR3 bases are TGCGCCAGCACGGGGATAGCGGGAGACATAGGAGAGACCCAGTACTTC. Its protein product is CASTGIAGDIGETQYF. V and J are TRBV5-1 and TRBJ2-5; 9 bases map to TRBD2. Germline CDR1 and CDR2: SGHRS and YFSETQ. The V gene end was trimmed by 6 bases and the J gene end by 4 bases; junction bases not matched to a gene: 13. The CDR3 totals 16 residues.

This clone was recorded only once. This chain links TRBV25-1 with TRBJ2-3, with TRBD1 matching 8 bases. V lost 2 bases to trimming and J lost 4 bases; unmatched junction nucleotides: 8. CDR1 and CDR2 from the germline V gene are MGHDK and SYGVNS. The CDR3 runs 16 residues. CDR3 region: CASSEQNRGFADTQYF. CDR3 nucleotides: TGTGCCAGCAGTGAACAGAACAGGGGGTTCGCAGATACGCAGTATTTT.

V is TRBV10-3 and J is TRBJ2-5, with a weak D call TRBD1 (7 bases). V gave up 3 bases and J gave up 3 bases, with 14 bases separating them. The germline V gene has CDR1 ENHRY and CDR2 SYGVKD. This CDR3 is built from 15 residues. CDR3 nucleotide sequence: TGTGCCATCAGTGATAGTCAGGGGGGAGAAGAGACCCAGTACTTC. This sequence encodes CAISDSQGGEETQYF.

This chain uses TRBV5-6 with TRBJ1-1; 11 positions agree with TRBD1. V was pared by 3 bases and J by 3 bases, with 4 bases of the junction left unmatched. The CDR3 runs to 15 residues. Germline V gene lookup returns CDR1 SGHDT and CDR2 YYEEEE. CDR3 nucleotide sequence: TGTGCCAGCAGCTCGCCGGGACAGGGGGACACTGAAGCTTTCTTT. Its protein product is CASSSPGQGDTEAFF.